Listed here are 23 T cell receptor beta chains from one sample, sequenced in a study of CD8 T cells in ankylosing spondylitis. TCRdb ran MiXCR on the 5' RACE reads and lists one entry per CDR3 protein. The sample includes some 100,000 distinct CDR3 sequences, roughly 8.3% of them seen just once. Sequencing was done on a sample of blood, either unsorted or a sorted T cell fraction (not recorded which). These TCRs come from a male donor with ankylosing spondylitis or in good health (not recorded which).

There are many counts of this clonotype. This chain connects TRBV20-1 to TRBJ2-3, with 7 nucleotides matching TRBD1. Unmatched junction bases numbered 8, after V lost 8 bases and J lost 3 bases. The CDR3 extends over 13 amino acids. Germline V gene sequence: CDR1 DFQATT, CDR2 SNEGSKA (reference sequence). The DNA of the CDR3 is TGCAGTAACCGGGACAGTTCGACAGATACGCAGTATTTT. Amino acid sequence: CSNRDSSTDTQYF.

This clonotype was seen at least ten times. The rearrangement links TRBV10-3 to TRBJ1-1; TRBD1 agrees at 7 bases. This CDR3 has 14 residues. V was pared by 4 bases and J by 0 bases, with 2 bases of the junction left unmatched. The V gene's germline CDR1 is ENHRY and CDR2 SYGVKD. Here the CDR3 reads CAISVQGVNTEAFF. The CDR3 DNA sequence: TGTGCCATCAGTGTCCAGGGGGTGAACACTGAAGCTTTCTTT.

This clonotype was counted at least ten times. The chain recombines TRBV20-1 with TRBJ2-3; D is perhaps TRBD2 (5 bases). CDR3 length: 13 residues. V was trimmed by 5 bases and J by 3 bases, leaving 12 bases between them. Germline V gives CDR1 DFQATT, CDR2 SNEGSKA (reference sequence). This CDR3 reads CSADDAGTDTQYF. Here the CDR3 DNA reads TGCAGTGCTGACGATGCGGGTACAGATACGCAGTATTTT.

This clonotype was counted at least ten times. V gene TRBV30 combines with J gene TRBJ2-7, with D unclear. V lost 0 bases to trimming and J lost 3 bases, with 12 bases between them. CDR3 length: 14 amino acids. Per germline, CDR1 GTSNPN and CDR2 SVGIG (reference sequence). CDR3 nucleotide sequence: TGTGCCTGGAGTGTTTCCAACCCATACTACGAGCAGTACTTC. Protein sequence: CAWSVSNPYYEQYF.

This clonotype appeared many times. The chain joins TRBV24-1 to TRBJ2-2; D is unresolved. The CDR3 is made up of 11 amino acids. Germline CDR1 and CDR2: KGHDR and SFDVKD. V lost 12 bases to trimming and J lost 5 bases, with 9 bases between them. The CDR3 DNA reads as TGTGCCGTCGAGGCTACCGGGGAGCTGTTTTTT. Translated: CAVEATGELFF.

The table lists this clonotype with many counts. The chain employs TRBV20-1 and TRBJ2-3; no definite D call. The CDR3 totals 15 residues. Per the germline V gene, CDR1 is DFQATT and CDR2 is SNEGSKA (reference sequence). V was cut by 5 bases and J by 2 bases, with 17 bases left in between. The DNA for the CDR3 is TGCAGTGCTCGGCGGCCAGCCCCCCCCACAGATACGCAGTATTTT. The encoded protein is CSARRPAPPTDTQYF.

Many counts were recorded for this clonotype. The CDR3 bases are TGTGCCAGCAGCTTCTTAGGACAGGGCTCACCCCTCCACTTT. Its protein is CASSFLGQGSPLHF. The chain has TRBV7-2 and TRBJ1-6; 8 nucleotides agree with TRBD1. The V segment lost 3 bases and the J segment 10 bases; nucleotides outside the gene matches: 5. This CDR3 is 14 amino acids long. CDR1 and CDR2 (germline): SGHTA, FQGNSA.

This clonotype was counted ten times or more. The rearrangement uses TRBV2 and TRBJ2-3, with a weak D call TRBD1 (6 bases). This CDR3 region has 17 residues. The germline gives CDR1 SNHLY, CDR2 FYNNEI. Trimming cost V 2 bases and J 0 bases, with 15 bases left between them. The CDR3: CASSEPAGTTSTDTQYF. CDR3 coding DNA: TGTGCCAGCAGTGAACCAGCTGGGACAACTAGCACAGATACGCAGTATTTT.

Ten or more counts support this clonotype. The V call is TRBV11-3, the J call TRBJ1-3; 9 bases agree with TRBD1. This CDR3 is built from 15 residues. The germline V gene encodes CDR1 SGHNT and CDR2 YENEEA. Trimming cost V 7 bases and J 3 bases; bases outside gene matches: 7. In DNA form, the CDR3 reads TGTGCCAGCACCGGACAGGGGAAAAGTGGAAACACCATATATTTT. Translated: CASTGQGKSGNTIYF.

This clonotype was recorded many times. V is TRBV6-5 and J is TRBJ1-3; D uncertain. The CDR3 is 13 amino acids. Germline assignment: CDR1 MNHEY and CDR2 SVGAGI. Trimming cost V 0 bases and J 6 bases, with 6 bases left between them. Written as DNA, the CDR3 is TGTGCCAGCAGTTACTCCGTCGCAAACACCATATATTTT. Translated, it gives CASSYSVANTIYF.

This clonotype came up many times. The chain joins TRBV7-2 to TRBJ1-5; no clear D. Trimming pared 5 bases from V and 0 bases from J, leaving 14 bases between. The CDR3 runs 16 residues. The germline V gene encodes CDR1 SGHTA and CDR2 FQGNSA. The CDR3: CASSRMVVSSNQPQHF. CDR3 DNA: TGTGCCAGCAGCCGTATGGTCGTGAGTAGCAATCAGCCCCAGCATTTT.

In its sample, this clonotype was seen a few times. The chain joins TRBV13 to TRBJ2-7, with 8 bases aligning to TRBD2. The germline gives CDR1 PRHDT, CDR2 FYEKMQ (reference sequence). The CDR3 spans 13 residues. Unmatched junction bases numbered 0, after V lost 3 bases and J lost 2 bases. This chain's CDR3 is CASSLGLAYEQYF. The CDR3 DNA follows: TGTGCCAGCAGCTTGGGACTAGCCTACGAGCAGTACTTC. Drawing the rest from reference TRBV13 and TRBJ2-7, the complete variable domain is AAGVIQSPRHLIKEKRETATLKCYPIPRHDTVYWYQQGPGQDPQFLISFYEKMQSDKGSIPDRFSAQQFSDYHSELNMSSLELGDSALYFCASSLGLAYEQYFGPGTRLTVT.

This clonotype was counted many times. The chain carries TRBV19 and TRBJ1-1, with D uncertain. The V and J ends lost 3 bases and 3 bases respectively, with 8 bases between them. Germline V gene lookup returns CDR1 LNHDA and CDR2 SQIVND (reference sequence). CDR3 length: 13 amino acids. The DNA for the CDR3 is TGTGCCAGTAGTATTGATAGGTACACTGAAGCTTTCTTT. It codes for CASSIDRYTEAFF.

This clonotype showed up many times. V gene TRBV29-1 combines with J gene TRBJ2-3; 15 bases agree with TRBD2. V lost 4 bases, J lost 5 bases, and 4 bases stayed unmatched. There are 15 residues in the CDR3. CDR1 is SQVTM, CDR2 ANQGSEA, per germline. In DNA, the CDR3 is TGCAGCGTTGGGGGGACTAGCGGGAGGCGAGATACGCAGTATTTT. It translates to CSVGGTSGRRDTQYF.

This clonotype came up many times. The rearrangement links TRBV27 to TRBJ2-1; possible D gene TRBD2, 8 bases. From germline, CDR1 is MNHEY and CDR2 SMNVEV (reference sequence). This CDR3 has 13 residues. The V end lost 4 bases, the J end lost 10 bases, and 14 bases lay between the germline ends. For the CDR3, the DNA is TGTGCCAGCAGTTCCGGGGGGGGACAGGAGCAGTTCTTC. Amino acids: CASSSGGGQEQFF.

This clonotype was seen ten or more times. The V gene is TRBV5-1, the J gene TRBJ2-6; tentatively, D is TRBD1 (5 bases). The CDR3 has 15 residues. Germline V gene data show CDR1 as SGHRS and CDR2 as YFSETQ. Trimming removed 4 bases from V and 1 base from J, with 9 bases in between. The CDR3 protein is CASSIQASGANVLTF. CDR3 sequence (DNA): TGCGCCAGCAGCATACAGGCGTCTGGGGCCAACGTCCTGACTTTC.

This clonotype was detected many times. V is TRBV12-3 or TRBV12-4 and J is TRBJ2-2, with no clear D. The CDR3 extends over 14 amino acids. V was cut by 5 bases and J by 4 bases, with 11 bases left in between. The CDR3 sequence is CASSPQGSTGELFF. The DNA for the CDR3 is TGTGCCAGCAGTCCCCAAGGGTCCACCGGGGAGCTGTTTTTT.

This clonotype was detected many times. The CDR3 here is CASSTKNKGQYNKSAFF. For the CDR3, the DNA is TGTGCCAGCAGCACCAAAAACAAAGGGCAGTATAATAAATCAGCTTTCTTT. This chain joins TRBV7-8 and TRBJ1-1; D ambiguous. CDR1 is SGHVS, CDR2 FQNEAQ, per germline. The CDR3 totals 17 residues. The ends were cut back, 5 bases at V and 10 bases at J, with 29 bases in the middle. The full variable domain, with the rest looked up from reference TRBV7-8 and TRBJ1-1, is GAGVSQSPRYKVAKRGQDVALRCDPISGHVSLFWYQQALGQGPEFLTYFQNEAQLDKSGLPSDRFFAERPEGSVSTLKIQRTQQEDSAVYLCASSTKNKGQYNKSAFFGQGTRLTVV.

This clonotype has at least ten counts. V is TRBV5-6 and J is TRBJ2-1, with D unclear. This CDR3 spans 12 amino acids. Per the germline V gene, CDR1 is SGHDT and CDR2 is YYEEEE. Trimming shortened V by 1 base and J by 5 bases, and 4 bases separated the two germline ends. CDR3 amino acids: CASSLRNNEQFF. The CDR3 nucleotides are TGTGCCAGCAGCTTGAGGAACAATGAGCAGTTCTTC.

This clonotype has ten or more counts. The chain uses TRBV7-1 and TRBJ1-2; no definite D call. TRBV7-1 is filed as an ORF, its function uncertain. Trimming pared 5 bases from V and 3 bases from J, leaving 16 bases between. The CDR3 loop spans 15 amino acids. CDR3 in DNA: TGTGCCAGCAGCCTAGCCACTACAGCCTACTATGGCTACACCTTC. This translates into CASSLATTAYYGYTF.

At least ten counts were recorded for this clonotype. J is TRBJ2-3 and V is TRBV28; TRBD2 matches 15 bases. J lost 6 bases, V lost 10 bases, and 5 bases had no gene match. Germline assignment: CDR1 MDHEN and CDR2 SYDVKM. The CDR3 consists of 14 residues. This chain's CDR3 is CAIGLAGGRDTQYF. CDR3 nucleotide sequence: TGTGCCATCGGACTAGCGGGGGGGCGGGATACGCAGTATTTT.

At least ten counts were recorded for this clonotype. The chain recombines TRBV7-8 with TRBJ2-3; D is undetermined. The CDR3 is 13 residues long. Germline V gives CDR1 SGHVS, CDR2 FQNEAQ. V dropped 1 base and J dropped 2 bases, with 4 bases sitting between them. The CDR3 loop is CASSLGYTDTQYF. In DNA form, the CDR3 reads TGTGCCAGCAGCTTAGGGTACACAGATACGCAGTATTTT.

This clonotype appeared many times. The V call is TRBV12-3 or TRBV12-4, the J call TRBJ2-1; 9 bases map to TRBD2. The ends lost 8 bases at V and 8 bases at J; junction bases unmatched: 16. CDR3 size: 16 residues. The CDR3 sequence: CASDRAGGPRLDEQFF. CDR3 DNA sequence: TGTGCCAGCGATAGGGCGGGGGGGCCGAGGTTAGATGAGCAGTTCTTC.